This T cell receptor (beta chain) was profiled in a study of response to subunit inactivated influenza vaccine. TCRdb called the RT-PCR reads again in MiXCR, with one record for every CDR3 protein. The table lists just under 550,000 distinct CDR3 sequences, approximately 24% of them singletons. CDR3 size: 17 residues. In germline, CDR1 is SGHRS, CDR2 YFSETQ. V was pared by 0 bases and J by 4 bases, with 10 bases of the junction left unmatched. There are a few counts of this clonotype. This same sample was also taken into another study, of T cells expressing NK-cell markers. That paper adds: UMIs were included in TCR beta cDNA generated by 5'RACE template switching.

This material consisted of CD4+ T cells sorted from PBMCs, taken roughly 13 days after vaccination. The chain combines TRBV5-1 with TRBJ2-5; TRBD2 matches at 9 bases. The sequence was collected from a man aged 50 or older who received an inactivated influenza vaccine. In nucleotides, the CDR3 is TGCGCCAGCAGCTTGGGACGAGCGGGGGGTGTCGGAGAGACCCAGTACTTC. Its protein product is CASSLGRAGGVGETQYF.